The 25 T cell receptor beta chains presented below share a single source sample, sequenced in a study of tumor-infiltrating lymphocytes in primary liver carcinoma. The tissue used was unsorted bulk material of 20-30 mg. RNA and DNA were co-extracted from it with the AllPrep DNA/RNA mini kit. cDNA specific to TCR beta was made from approximately 0.55 ug of total RNA, with a constant-region primer employed for priming. Slightly modified ARM-PCR served as the procedure for the TCR beta libraries. These libraries came from three rounds of nested multiplex PCR. The first two PCR rounds used TRBV1-TRBV30 primers with a Cbeta primer, nine to eleven cycles each. TCRdb re-derived calls from the multiplex PCR reads in MiXCR, one entry per CDR3 protein. The sample yields roughly 190,000 distinct CDR3 sequences, roughly 80% seen once. The sample was tumor tissue from primary liver carcinoma. These receptors came from a man aged 35-49 years with primary liver carcinoma and hepatitis B virus infection.

Of note for this clonotype: The junction departs from germline at one end; a sequencing error may be responsible. The CDR3 DNA follows: TGCGTCAGCAGCACATCCGAGGGACGGTCCTACGAGCAGTACTTC. This gives the protein CVSSTSEGRSYEQYF. The chain employs TRBV5-1 and TRBJ2-7; D is perhaps TRBD1 or TRBD2 (5 bases each). Looked up from germline, CDR1 is SGHRS and CDR2 is YFSETQ. The CDR3 length is 15 residues.

V is TRBV4-1 and J is TRBJ1-1; D unresolved. CDR1 and CDR2 from the germline V gene are MGHRA and YSYEKL. The V end was cut by 6 bases, the J end by 7 bases, with 18 bases between. This CDR3 has 14 amino acids. Here the CDR3 reads CASRRDPRAGEAFF. The CDR3 nucleotides read TGCGCCAGCAGGCGAGACCCGCGGGCGGGTGAAGCTTTCTTT.

With respect to this clonotype: Here the CDR3 omits its conserved ending phenylalanine or tryptophan, so a read error is the likely source. The J gene is TRBJ1-1, the V gene TRBV14; D unresolved. CDR1 and CDR2 (germline): SGHDN, FVKESK. Trimming left V 4 bases short and J 2 bases short, with 8 bases between. The CDR3 sequence is 13 residues long. The DNA of the CDR3 is TGTGCCAGCAGCCTGACCAGTAACACTGAAGCTTTCCTT. Its protein is CASSLTSNTEAFL.

As for this clonotype: The junction departs from the called germline gene at one end, perhaps through a read error. This rearrangement joins TRBV12-3 or TRBV12-4 to TRBJ2-6; D call uncertain. The CDR3 runs to 13 residues. The CDR3 region has the DNA TGTGTCAGCAGCCTAAATCACCCCAACGTCCTGACTTTC. This gives the protein CVSSLNHPNVLTF.

This chain uses TRBV12-3 or TRBV12-4 with TRBJ1-4, with D hard to call. Trimming took off 5 bases at V and 11 bases at J, with 15 bases between the two ends. The length of the CDR3 is 13 residues. The DNA of the CDR3 is TGTGCCAGCAGTCTATCGGGCCTCGATAAACTGTTTTTT. This codes for CASSLSGLDKLFF.

With regard to this clonotype: Sequence at one end of the junction differs from germline and may be a read error. CDR3 region: CASSLWTDSERGYIF. The CDR3 nucleotides are TGTGCCAGCAGTTTATGGACGGACAGCGAGAGGGGATACATCTTC. The chain recombines TRBV12-3 or TRBV12-4 with TRBJ1-2; D is possibly TRBD1 (6 bases). There are 15 residues in the CDR3.

As regards this clonotype: The CDR3 does not close with the conserved phenylalanine or tryptophan, likely indicating a read error. V and J are TRBV4-2 and TRBJ2-7; D gene ambiguous. The CDR3 runs 13 residues. Germline V gives CDR1 LGHNA, CDR2 YNFKEQ. CDR3 loop: CASSHVLGYEQYC. The CDR3 region has the DNA TGTGCTAGCAGCCATGTCCTTGGCTACGAGCAGTACTGC.

This clonotype was recorded many times. This chain uses TRBV6-6 with TRBJ2-1; possibly TRBD1 for D (5 bases). Germline CDR1 and CDR2: MNHNY and SVGAGI (reference sequence). The CDR3 covers 14 residues. Trimming removed 0 bases at V and 4 bases at J, with 7 bases between. In DNA form, the CDR3 reads TGTGCCAGCAGTTACTCCCAGGGTTACAATGAGCAGTTCTTC. This codes for CASSYSQGYNEQFF.

The chain combines TRBV10-3 with TRBJ2-1; D is perhaps TRBD1 or TRBD2 (6 bases each). This CDR3 comprises 14 residues. CDR1 is ENHRY, CDR2 SYGVKD, per germline. V lost 9 bases to trimming and J lost 10 bases, with 22 bases between them. The CDR3 reads CAIQQGGIYTEQFF. The DNA for the CDR3 is TGTGCCATTCAACAGGGAGGCATTTACACCGAGCAGTTCTTC.

With regard to this clonotype: The junction and the germline gene differ at one end; a read error may be behind it. V and J are TRBV6-1 and TRBJ2-3, with 11 bases identical to TRBD2. In germline, CDR1 is MNHNS, CDR2 SASEGT. There are 16 residues in the CDR3. CDR3 in amino acids: CASTEIAGGRKDTQYF. As DNA, the CDR3 is TGCGCCAGCACTGAAATAGCGGGAGGGAGGAAAGATACACAGTATTTT.

The chain has TRBV29-1 and TRBJ2-2; weak D call: TRBD2 (5 bases). There are 15 residues in the CDR3. V was shortened by 4 bases and J by 13 bases, with 25 bases between the two germline ends. Germline V gene lookup returns CDR1 SQVTM and CDR2 ANQGSEA. The CDR3 DNA is TGCAGCGTTGCGGGGAGTGTAGGGCGAACCGGAGGGCTGTTTTTT. This sequence encodes CSVAGSVGRTGGLFF.

A remark on this clonotype: Germline is not matched at one junction end, which may reflect a read error. V is TRBV6-4 and J is TRBJ2-1, with D perhaps TRBD2 (5 bases). CDR1 and CDR2 (germline): MRHNA, SNTAGT. This CDR3 is 15 amino acids long. CDR3 amino acids: CASSDSTNGSNEHFF. The DNA of the CDR3 is TGTGCCAGCAGTGACTCGACTAACGGCAGCAATGAGCACTTCTTC.

Comment on this clonotype: Because it lacks the conserved phenylalanine or tryptophan at the end, this CDR3 is likely a read error. The limits of the CDR3 on the DNA are not certain, so only TCRdb's listed CDR3 is given. V gene TRBV6-1 combines with J gene TRBJ2-3. CDR1 is MNHNS and CDR2 is SASEGT in the germline V gene. The CDR3 adds up to 12 amino acids, both ends counted. The CDR3 spells CGSKPSTDTQNL.

The J gene is TRBJ2-7, the V gene TRBV10-3; 9 positions match TRBD1. V was pared by 2 bases and J by 3 bases, with 11 bases of the junction left unmatched. CDR3 length: 17 amino acids. Germline loops: CDR1 ENHRY, CDR2 SYGVKD. The CDR3 region is CAISEVQGAPKDYEQYF. CDR3 nucleotides: TGTGCCATCAGTGAGGTACAGGGGGCCCCAAAAGACTACGAGCAGTACTTC.

The rearrangement joins TRBV29-1 to TRBJ2-7; D possibly uses TRBD1 or TRBD2 (5 bases each). Germline lookup yields CDR1 SQVTM and CDR2 ANQGSEA. The CDR3 runs 14 residues. V was cut by 5 bases and J by 0 bases, with 14 bases left in between. The CDR3 coding sequence is TGCAGCGTTACCCCCGGGGACGACTCCTACGAGCAGTACTTC. Protein: CSVTPGDDSYEQYF.

Comment on this clonotype: Relative to the germline gene, one junction end is altered; a read error may explain this. This sequence joins TRBV6-6 and TRBJ2-7; D not resolved. The CDR3 spans 15 residues. The V gene's germline CDR1 is MNHNY and CDR2 SVGAGI (reference sequence). The CDR3 protein is CASSLPQVPTNELYF. The CDR3 coding sequence is TGTGCCAGCAGTTTGCCCCAGGTCCCTACCAACGAGCTGTACTTC.

As concerns this clonotype: Possible read error: a much larger clone is one base away. The chain combines TRBV5-1 with TRBJ2-1; D perhaps matches TRBD2 (5 bases). Trimming took 0 bases from V and 10 from J, leaving 20 bases between them. The CDR3 sequence is 16 residues long. In germline, CDR1 is SGHRS, CDR2 YFSETQ. CDR3: CASSLDAGAVAAEQFF. The CDR3 nucleotides read TGCGCCAGCAGCTTGGATGCGGGCGCGGTGGCAGCCGAGCAGTTCTTC.

Remarks on this clonotype: The germline gene is not matched at one end of the junction; a read error may be the cause. The chain recombines TRBV12-3 or TRBV12-4 with TRBJ2-1; tentatively, D is TRBD2 (6 bases). This CDR3 region has 15 residues. CDR3 nucleotides: TGTGCCAGCAGTCATATCGGGAGATACTACAGTGAGCAGTTCTTC. It translates to CASSHIGRYYSEQFF.

The gene calls are TRBV29-1 and TRBJ2-7; 7 positions match TRBD1. Trimming at V came to 6 bases and at J to 0 bases, leaving 8 bases not matched to a gene. Germline V lookup: CDR1 SQVTM, CDR2 ANQGSEA. This CDR3 contains 14 residues. The CDR3 DNA is TGCAGCGTGGCCGGGACAGAACACTCCTACGAGCAGTACTTC. Protein product: CSVAGTEHSYEQYF.

About this clonotype: A junction end diverges from the germline sequence, so it may reflect a read error. This rearrangement joins TRBV6-6 to TRBJ2-5, with 10 bases matching TRBD2. Germline V gene sequence: CDR1 MNHNY, CDR2 SVGAGI (reference sequence). The CDR3 sequence is 14 residues long. The CDR3 coding sequence is TGCGCCATCAGCCGACTAGCGGGCCAAGAGACCCAGTACTTC. This codes for CAISRLAGQETQYF.

Note on this clonotype: Since a much larger clone is just one base distant, this may be a read error. This CDR3 is CASSLSMGPLFF. The CDR3 coding sequence is TGTGCCAGCAGTTTATCCATGGGCCCTTTGTTCTTC. The chain uses TRBV28 and TRBJ2-1; no reliable D call. Germline lookup yields CDR1 MDHEN and CDR2 SYDVKM. This CDR3 is built from 12 residues. V was trimmed by 1 base and J by 15 bases, leaving 13 bases between them.

A word on this clonotype: Being one base from a much bigger clone, this may be a read error. The chain has TRBV28 and TRBJ2-5; tentatively, D is TRBD1 (6 bases). The CDR3 has 13 amino acids. Germline V gene sequence: CDR1 MDHEN, CDR2 SYDVKM. The CDR3 loop reads CASSLGDTETLYF. CDR3 in DNA: TGTGCCAGCAGTTTGGGGGACACAGAGACCCTGTACTTC.

In the case of this clonotype: The junction departs from the called germline gene at one end, perhaps through a read error. This chain connects TRBV6-5 to TRBJ2-5; 7 bases line up with TRBD1. The CDR3 consists of 12 residues. Germline values: CDR1 MNHEY, CDR2 SVGAGI. CDR3 region: CASSPQGETQYF. Here the CDR3 DNA reads TGTGCCAGCAGCCCCCAGGGGGAGACCCAGTATTTC.

This clonotype was seen only a few times. The V call is TRBV11-2, the J call TRBJ2-7, with D maybe TRBD1 (5 bases). The CDR3 is made up of 11 amino acids. Germline V gene data show CDR1 as SGHAT and CDR2 as FQNNGV. The V end was cut by 9 bases, the J end by 13 bases, with 19 bases between. The CDR3 region is CASTKGVERYF. The CDR3 nucleotides are TGTGCCAGTACAAAAGGGGTTGAGCGTTACTTC.

Worth noting for this clonotype: A much larger clone lies a single base off, so this may be a read error. The V and J genes are TRBV29-1 and TRBJ1-1, with D perhaps matching TRBD1 (6 bases). Germline V gene lookup returns CDR1 SQVTM and CDR2 ANQGSEA. The CDR3 is made up of 11 amino acids. The germline V and J ends were trimmed by 6 bases and 10 bases, with 15 bases remaining between them. The CDR3 nucleotides are TGCAGCGTCGGGATGACAGGTGGAGCTTTCTTT. Amino acid sequence: CSVGMTGGAFF.